Below are 18 T cell receptor beta chains sequenced from a single sample in a study of shared clonotypes between healthy human individuals. TCRdb's table, derived via immunoSEQ multiplex PCR, lists solely in-frame clones and lacks some. The table lists 2.3 million or so clones, 90% to 95% of them singletons. What was sequenced was naive CD4+ T cells from PBMCs. Noted subset: CD45RA+ positively selected. The receptor source for this set is a young man in good health. Some clones in this sample may be carry-over from other donors' samples.

The chain employs TRBV5-1 and TRBJ2-4, with 9 bases lining up with TRBD1. The ends lost 0 bases at V and 9 bases at J; junction bases unmatched: 7. The CDR3 length is 15 residues. Germline CDR1 and CDR2: SGHRS and YFSETQ. The CDR3 sequence: CASSLEGTGKVIQYF. The CDR3 DNA follows: TGCGCCAGCAGCTTGGAAGGGACAGGGAAGGTCATTCAGTACTTC. The entire variable domain, with the rest obtained from reference TRBV5-1 and TRBJ2-4, is as follows: KAGVTQTPRYLIKTRGQQVTLSCSPISGHRSVSWYQQTPGQGLQFLFEYFSETQRNKGNFPGRFSGRQFSNSRSEMNVSTLELGDSALYLCASSLEGTGKVIQYFGAGTRLSVL.

This rearrangement joins TRBV5-1 to TRBJ2-1, with 10 bases lining up with TRBD2. The CDR3 contains 17 residues. The ends lost 0 bases at V and 8 bases at J; junction bases unmatched: 11. The germline CDR1 and CDR2 sequences are SGHRS and YFSETQ. CDR3 sequence (DNA): TGCGCCAGCAGCTTGGAGTGGGGAACTAGCGGGATCTATGAGCAGTTCTTC. Translated: CASSLEWGTSGIYEQFF.

The rearrangement uses TRBV28 and TRBJ2-5; D unresolved. The DNA end favors TRBJ2-7, so the J call may be wrong. Germline V gene sequence: CDR1 MDHEN, CDR2 SYDVKM. The CDR3 is made up of 11 amino acids. Here the CDR3 reads CASTLRTEQYF. The CDR3 coding sequence is TGTGCCAGCACCCTCAGAACCGAGCAGTACTTC.

Remarks on this clone: At one end the junction does not follow the germline gene, possibly because of a read error. The CDR3 sequence is CASSVAGPWGGELFF. CDR3 DNA: TGTGCCAGCAGCGTAGCGGGACCCTGGGGCGGGGAGCTGTTTTTT. The V gene is TRBV7-2, the J gene TRBJ2-2, with TRBD2 matching over 8 bases. CDR1 is SGHTA, CDR2 FQGNSA, per germline. The CDR3 is 15 residues long.

The J gene is TRBJ1-4, the V gene TRBV29-1; no clear D. The CDR3 consists of 11 residues. The germline CDR1 and CDR2 sequences are SQVTM and ANQGSEA. The CDR3 reads CGSEEGEKLFF. CDR3 nucleotides: TGCGGATCGGAAGAGGGTGAAAAACTGTTTTTT.

This clone has a single count. This chain connects TRBV9 to TRBJ2-3, with 8 bases that match TRBD2. The CDR3 is 17 amino acids. Germline CDR1 and CDR2: SGDLS and YYNGEE. Trimming removed 0 bases from V and 2 bases from J; junction bases left unmatched: 8. The CDR3 reads CASSVASTSGSTDTQYF. In DNA form, the CDR3 reads TGTGCCAGCAGCGTAGCTTCTACTAGCGGATCCACAGATACGCAGTATTTT.

The V call is TRBV7-8, the J call TRBJ1-3; D uncertain. CDR1 and CDR2 (germline): SGHVS, FQNEAQ. The length of the CDR3 is 14 residues. Trimming took 3 bases from V and 3 from J, leaving 9 bases between them. The CDR3: CASSFGQVGNTIYF. The CDR3 nucleotides read TGTGCCAGCAGCTTTGGGCAGGTTGGAAACACCATATATTTT.

The chain couples TRBV9 to TRBJ2-1; 11 bases line up with TRBD2. V shed 1 base and J 12 bases; nucleotides not matched to a gene: 6. Germline V CDR1 and CDR2: SGDLS, YYNGEE. The CDR3 extends over 14 amino acids. Here the CDR3 DNA reads TGTGCCAGCAGCGTAACTAGCGGGAGAAGTTGGCAGTTCTTC. Translated, it gives CASSVTSGRSWQFF.

The chain couples TRBV9 to TRBJ2-7, with 8 bases matching TRBD1. Trimming removed 0 bases from V and 4 bases from J; junction bases left unmatched: 6. CDR1 is SGDLS, CDR2 YYNGEE, per germline. This CDR3 region has 15 residues. The CDR3 protein is CASSVDPGGGYEQYF. The CDR3, as DNA: TGTGCCAGCAGCGTAGACCCAGGGGGCGGTTACGAGCAGTACTTC.

The V gene is TRBV2, the J gene TRBJ1-1; D perhaps matches TRBD1 (5 bases). Trimming pared 7 bases from V and 5 bases from J, leaving 14 bases between. The CDR3 extends over 13 amino acids. CDR1 is SNHLY and CDR2 is FYNNEI in the germline V gene. The CDR3 nucleotides read TGTGCCAGCAACGACGGGGGGAGGACTGAAGCTTTCTTT. Amino acid sequence: CASNDGGRTEAFF.

The chain has TRBV6-1 and TRBJ1-5; D is possibly TRBD1 (6 bases). This CDR3 spans 16 amino acids. Germline loops: CDR1 MNHNS, CDR2 SASEGT. Trimming shortened V by 4 bases and J by 3 bases, and 16 bases separated the two germline ends. CDR3 in DNA: TGTGCCAGCAGTGGCGCCCCTCGGGACATCAATCAGCCCCAGCATTTT. Protein: CASSGAPRDINQPQHF.

This rearrangement joins TRBV30 to TRBJ1-2; D gene unclear. V was clipped by 6 bases and J by 4 bases, with 18 bases between them. This CDR3 is 14 amino acids long. Germline CDR1 and CDR2: GTSNPN and SVGIG (reference sequence). The CDR3 DNA follows: TGTGCCTGCCGTTATAAGGAGAGAGGCTATGGCTACACCTTC. Protein sequence: CACRYKERGYGYTF.

The V gene is TRBV10-3, the J gene TRBJ2-2, with D possibly TRBD2 on 5 matching bases. This CDR3 is 14 amino acids long. Germline V gene lookup returns CDR1 ENHRY and CDR2 SYGVKD. The V gene lost 7 bases and the J gene lost 0 bases, with 9 bases spanning the gap. CDR3 nucleotide sequence: TGTGCCATCAAAGGCGGGTCGAACACCGGGGAGCTGTTTTTT. Amino acids: CAIKGGSNTGELFF.

The rearrangement links TRBV4-3 to TRBJ2-2; the D is unclear. V was clipped by 0 bases and J by 3 bases, with 11 bases between them. CDR3 length: 16 residues. The germline V gene has CDR1 LGHNA and CDR2 YSLEER. The CDR3 spells CASSQDINLYTGELFF. CDR3 sequence (DNA): TGCGCCAGCAGCCAAGATATAAATCTCTACACCGGGGAGCTGTTTTTT.

V usage is TRBV2 and J usage is TRBJ2-7, with no clear D. The V end lost 5 bases, the J end lost 3 bases, and 8 bases lay between the germline ends. CDR1 is SNHLY, CDR2 FYNNEI, per germline. This CDR3 has 12 residues. The CDR3 spells CASSSSSYEQYF. CDR3 sequence (DNA): TGTGCCAGCAGTTCGTCCAGCTACGAGCAGTACTTC.

The chain employs TRBV10-1 and TRBJ2-3, with a tentative D call TRBD2 (5 bases). CDR3 length: 14 amino acids. The germline V and J ends were trimmed by 6 bases and 5 bases, with 15 bases remaining between them. CDR1 is WNHNN and CDR2 is SYGVQD in the germline V gene (reference sequence). DNA for the CDR3: TGCGCCAGCAGGAATGGACTCAACGGAGATACGCAGTATTTT. Protein product: CASRNGLNGDTQYF.

Turning to this clone: This specimen includes other DNA sequences encoding the same CDR3. DNA for the CDR3: TGTGCCAGCTCCCCGGGACGACGCTCCTACGAGCAGTACTTC. It codes for CASSPGRRSYEQYF. The genes are TRBV18 and TRBJ2-7; D tentatively reads TRBD1 or TRBD2 (5 bases each). Per germline, CDR1 KGHSH and CDR2 LQKENI. The CDR3 is made up of 14 amino acids. Trimming pared 6 bases from V and 0 bases from J, leaving 12 bases between.

This chain connects TRBV6-6 to TRBJ1-2; no clear D. The CDR3 is 15 residues long. Per the germline V gene, CDR1 is MNHNY and CDR2 is SVGAGI (reference sequence). Trimming pared 1 base from V and 5 bases from J, leaving 14 bases between. CDR3 DNA sequence: TGTGCCAGCAGTTACTACGAGGGCAAGAATTATGGCTACACCTTC. It encodes CASSYYEGKNYGYTF.